The rows below give T cell receptor beta chains drawn from one sample of a study of cytomegalovirus exposure and HLA in healthy donors. The assay was immunoSEQ multiplex PCR, and TCRdb's table has in-frame clones only and misses some. The data show some 170,000 clones, with around 92% seen just once and 3.5% to 4.5% held by the top ten. The sequenced sample consisted of PBMCs. These receptor sequences come from a young man in good health and CMV-seropositive. Each CDR3 is given with its conserved first and last residue. A D gene is named only where the DNA matches it firmly. The size entry is marked missing in some rows and otherwise reads once, few, many or a size class.

j_call v_call clone_size d_call cdr3_aa cdr3_nt
TRBJ2-1 TRBV28 - - CASSARVFNEQFF TGTGCCAGTTCCGCCAGGGTTTTTAATGAGCAGTTCTTC
TRBJ1-2 TRBV7-2 few - CASSPERFYGYTF TGTGCCAGCAGCCCCGAGAGGTTCTATGGCTACACCTTC
TRBJ1-3 TRBV7-2 - - CASSLGATSGNTIYF TGTGCCAGCAGCTTAGGGGCTACCTCTGGAAACACCATATATTTT
TRBJ2-1 TRBV5-6 - TRBD2 CASSLRLASYNEQFF TGTGCCAGCAGCTTGCGACTAGCGAGTTACAATGAGCAGTTCTTC
TRBJ1-1 TRBV6-6 - TRBD1 CASSRDREGTEAFF TGTGCCAGCAGTCGGGACAGGGAGGGAACTGAAGCTTTCTTT
TRBJ1-2 TRBV9 - - CASSVGEEGPNYGYTF TGTGCCAGCAGCGTAGGGGAGGAAGGGCCCAACTATGGCTACACCTTC
TRBJ2-3 TRBV4-1 - - CASHLGPFSTDTQYF TGCGCCAGCCACCTTGGGCCTTTTAGCACAGATACGCAGTATTTT
TRBJ2-7 TRBV7-2 - - CASSYSGTSYEQYF TGTGCCAGCAGCTATAGCGGTACATCCTACGAGCAGTACTTC
TRBJ2-1 TRBV7-3 few - CASSFGLVASNEQFF TGTGCCAGCAGCTTCGGTCTTGTAGCATCCAATGAGCAGTTCTTC
TRBJ2-7 TRBV19 - TRBD1 CASSSGTGYYEQYF TGTGCCAGTAGTTCAGGGACAGGGTACTACGAGCAGTACTTC
TRBJ2-2 TRBV9 - TRBD1 CASSVAPGGTGELFF TGTGCCAGCAGCGTAGCCCCAGGGGGCACCGGGGAGCTGTTTTTT
TRBJ2-2 TRBV28 - - CASSQRLGGAGSTGELFF TGTGCCAGCAGTCAACGGCTGGGGGGGGCAGGGAGTACCGGGGAGCTGTTTTTT
TRBJ1-1 TRBV12-5 - - CASGLPLTGQYTEAFF TGTGCTAGTGGTTTGCCTCTGACAGGTCAATACACTGAAGCTTTCTTT
TRBJ1-4 TRBV7-9 - TRBD1 CASSPRGQANEKLFF TGTGCCAGCAGCCCAAGGGGACAGGCTAATGAAAAACTGTTTTTT
TRBJ1-1 TRBV5-1 - - CASSLGQMNTEAFF TGCGCCAGCAGCTTGGGGCAGATGAACACTGAAGCTTTCTTT
TRBJ2-7 TRBV10-3 - - CATGQTYEQYF TGTGCCACCGGACAGACATACGAGCAGTACTTC
TRBJ2-1 TRBV30 - TRBD1 CAWNPGQVENNEQFF TGTGCCTGGAACCCGGGACAGGTTGAGAACAATGAGCAGTTCTTC
TRBJ2-7 TRBV14 - TRBD2 CASSQARAGMTIYEQYF TGTGCCAGCAGCCAAGCGAGAGCGGGGATGACGATATACGAGCAGTACTTC
TRBJ2-1 TRBV6-5 once TRBD1 CASSHGQGANNEQFF TGTGCCAGCAGTCACGGACAGGGGGCAAACAATGAGCAGTTCTTC
TRBJ2-7 TRBV2 - - CASSMAQGWAYEQYF TGTGCCAGTTCCATGGCTCAGGGTTGGGCCTACGAGCAGTACTTC
TRBJ2-1 TRBV27 - TRBD2 CASSLSEGLMNEQFF TGTGCCAGCAGTTTATCAGAGGGACTAATGAATGAGCAGTTCTTC
TRBJ1-4 TRBV21-1 - - CASRRGDFGEKLFF TGTGCCAGCAGGAGAGGGGACTTCGGGGAAAAACTGTTTTTT
TRBJ2-5 TRBV5-1 - TRBD1 CASSTGQVAQETQYF TGCGCCAGCAGTACCGGACAGGTGGCACAGGAGACCCAGTACTTC
TRBJ1-2 TRBV7-3 - - CASSPGLGYGYTF TGTGCCAGCAGCCCAGGGTTGGGCTATGGCTACACCTTC
TRBJ2-1 TRBV5-1 - TRBD2 CASRAGGVVAGEIHNEQFF TGCGCCAGCAGAGCAGGGGGGGTAGTAGCGGGAGAAATCCACAATGAGCAGTTCTTC
TRBJ2-5 TRBV5-1 - TRBD1 CASSFQGAPRETQYF TGCGCCAGCAGCTTTCAGGGGGCGCCCCGAGAGACCCAGTACTTC
TRBJ2-1 TRBV30 - - CAWKDYTYNEQFF TGTGCCTGGAAGGACTATACCTACAATGAGCAGTTCTTC
TRBJ2-5 TRBV11-1 - TRBD2 CASTAGVETQYF TGTGCCAGCACGGCGGGAGTAGAGACCCAGTACTTC
TRBJ1-2 TRBV7-9 - - CASSSRRTENYGYTF TGTGCCAGCAGCAGCCGCCGGACAGAAAACTATGGCTACACCTTC
TRBJ2-1 TRBV6-4 few - CASSDASKNEQFF TGTGCCAGCAGTGACGCGTCTAAAAATGAGCAGTTCTTC
TRBJ2-3 TRBV7-9 - - CASSLRRGSTDTQYF TGTGCCAGCAGCTTAAGGAGGGGCTCCACAGATACGCAGTATTTT
TRBJ1-5 TRBV19 few - CASRKQEDQPQHF TGTGCCAGTCGAAAACAGGAAGATCAGCCCCAGCATTTT
TRBJ2-2 TRBV7-9 - TRBD2 CASSSTSGGRTGELFF TGTGCCAGCAGCTCTACTAGCGGAGGCCGGACCGGGGAGCTGTTTTTT
TRBJ1-1 TRBV19 - - CASSRSRQVIEAFF TGTGCCAGTAGTCGTAGTCGGCAGGTGATTGAAGCTTTCTTT
TRBJ2-3 TRBV5-1 - - CASSLAASPAAYF TGCGCCAGCAGCTTGGCTGCTAGCCCAGCTGCGTATTTT